Following are 24 T cell receptor beta chains from one sample sequenced in a study of blood T cell repertoires in COVID-19. The method was immunoSEQ multiplex PCR; TCRdb's version includes in-frame clones alone and lacks a portion of them. The data hold fewer than 250,000 clones, with roughly nine tenths observed a single time. Sequencing was carried out using peripheral blood. Source of these receptors: a young man with acute or convalescent COVID-19.

The J gene is TRBJ1-5, the V gene TRBV6-5; 8 nucleotides line up with TRBD1. This CDR3 is 15 amino acids long. V gave up 6 bases and J gave up 0 bases; unmatched junction bases: 4. Germline CDR1 and CDR2: MNHEY and SVGAGI. The CDR3 loop reads CASSRTGNSNQPQHF. DNA of the CDR3: TGTGCCAGCAGCCGGACAGGGAATAGCAATCAGCCCCAGCATTTT.

The chain joins TRBV28 to TRBJ1-1; TRBD1 aligns across 11 bases. Trimming cost V 10 bases and J 4 bases; bases outside gene matches: 14. Germline V CDR1 and CDR2: MDHEN, SYDVKM. The CDR3 contains 16 residues. The CDR3 nucleotides are TGTGCCACCTTGGACAGGGGGCTACCTAAGGGCACTGAAGCTTTCTTT. Translating it yields CATLDRGLPKGTEAFF.

The chain has TRBV4-1 and TRBJ2-1; 9 nucleotides agree with TRBD2. J gave up 2 bases and V 0 bases, and 14 bases lay outside the gene matches. Looked up from germline, CDR1 is MGHRA and CDR2 is YSYEKL. CDR3 length equals 20 residues. CDR3: CASSQDHFIWGGGAYNEQFF. CDR3 bases: TGCGCCAGCAGCCAAGATCATTTTATTTGGGGCGGGGGGGCCTACAATGAGCAGTTCTTC.

The chain links TRBV4-2 to TRBJ2-3; no firm D call. Germline V gene lookup returns CDR1 LGHNA and CDR2 YNFKEQ. The CDR3 is 12 amino acids. V was trimmed by 1 base and J by 6 bases, leaving 5 bases between them. The CDR3 coding sequence is TGTGCCAGCAGCCAAGCTGCGGATACGCAGTATTTT. Amino acids: CASSQAADTQYF.

The chain has TRBV10-3 and TRBJ2-7; possibly TRBD2 for D (6 bases). Germline CDR1 is ENHRY and CDR2 is SYGVKD. This CDR3 contains 14 residues. The germline V and J ends were trimmed by 4 bases and 0 bases, with 10 bases remaining between them. The CDR3 region is CAISAGGNSYEQYF. In nucleotides, the CDR3 is TGTGCCATCAGTGCTGGAGGGAACTCCTACGAGCAGTACTTC.

V usage is TRBV7-2 and J usage is TRBJ1-2; possibly TRBD1 for D (5 bases). The germline CDR1 and CDR2 sequences are SGHTA and FQGNSA. The V gene lost 1 base and the J gene lost 13 bases, with 16 bases spanning the gap. The length of the CDR3 is 13 residues. The CDR3 is CASSLEAQGSFTF. DNA for the CDR3: TGTGCCAGCAGCTTAGAGGCGCAGGGAAGTTTCACCTTC.

This chain joins TRBV4-2 and TRBJ1-4; D ambiguous. Germline loops: CDR1 LGHNA, CDR2 YNFKEQ. V was pared by 0 bases and J by 4 bases, with 9 bases between. CDR3 length equals 15 residues. The CDR3 DNA sequence: TGTGCCAGCAGCCAAGATTTGGCAGTTAATGAAAAACTGTTTTTT. It is translated as CASSQDLAVNEKLFF.

The chain employs TRBV27 and TRBJ1-3; D uncertain. Per the germline V gene, CDR1 is MNHEY and CDR2 is SMNVEV (reference sequence). CDR3 length: 15 amino acids. V shed 6 bases and J shed 2 bases, with 14 bases lying between them. CDR3 loop: CASRQTPNAGNTIYF. The CDR3 DNA follows: TGTGCCAGCAGACAGACCCCTAACGCTGGAAACACCATATATTTT.

The count of this clone is one. V and J are TRBV5-1 and TRBJ1-2; D not resolved. V was pared by 1 base and J by 6 bases, with 16 bases between. Germline V lookup: CDR1 SGHRS, CDR2 YFSETQ. There are 15 residues in the CDR3. The CDR3 nucleotides are TGCGCCAGCAGCTTGACTAACCCAACGGTTCATGGCTACACCTTC. Its translation: CASSLTNPTVHGYTF.

The CDR3 sequence is CASTRGRVIDEQYF. The CDR3 DNA reads as TGCGCCAGCACAAGAGGCAGGGTAATCGACGAGCAGTACTTC. The rearrangement joins TRBV5-1 to TRBJ2-7; D might be TRBD1 (5 bases). With 6 bases removed from V and 5 bases from J, the gap between germline ends came to 18 bases. This CDR3 is built from 14 residues. The germline gives CDR1 SGHRS, CDR2 YFSETQ.

The table lists this clone with many counts. The chain uses TRBV9 and TRBJ1-6; 9 positions agree with TRBD1. This CDR3 region has 15 residues. Germline values: CDR1 SGDLS, CDR2 YYNGEE. V trimming: 1 base; J trimming: 11 bases; junction bases outside the gene matches: 7. DNA for the CDR3: TGTGCCAGCAGCGTAAAGGGACAGGGTGGTACACCCCTCCACTTT. Translation gives CASSVKGQGGTPLHF.

This sequence joins TRBV18 and TRBJ1-2; 9 positions match TRBD1. V was pared by 3 bases and J by 5 bases, with 7 bases of the junction left unmatched. CDR3 length: 15 amino acids. CDR1 KGHSH and CDR2 LQKENI come from the germline V gene. CDR3 bases: TGTGCCAGCTCACCGGACAGGGGCAAGAATTATGGCTACACCTTC. This codes for CASSPDRGKNYGYTF. The full variable domain, its missing parts supplied by reference TRBV18 and TRBJ1-2, is NAGVMQNPRHLVRRRGQEARLRCSPMKGHSHVYWYRQLPEEGLKFMVYLQKENIIDESGMPKERFSAEFPKEGPSILRIQQVVRGDSAAYFCASSPDRGKNYGYTFGSGTRLTVV.

V and J are TRBV29-1 and TRBJ2-1; 7 bases fit TRBD2. The CDR3 runs 13 residues. The V and J ends lost 3 bases and 10 bases, in that order; junction bases with no gene match: 9. Germline CDR1 and CDR2: SQVTM and ANQGSEA. CDR3 protein: CSVEGEGREEQFF. CDR3 coding DNA: TGCAGCGTTGAGGGGGAGGGCCGAGAGGAGCAGTTCTTC.

J is TRBJ2-7 and V is TRBV5-8, with D possibly matching TRBD1 (5 bases). Germline V CDR1 and CDR2: SGHTS, YDEGEE. V dropped 1 base and J dropped 4 bases, with 9 bases sitting between them. The CDR3 is 13 residues long. The CDR3 DNA reads as TGTGCCAGCAGCTTGACAGGCCCATACGAGCAGTACTTC. It specifies CASSLTGPYEQYF.

The chain recombines TRBV30 with TRBJ2-3, with 7 nucleotides matching TRBD2. Trimming cost V 4 bases and J 0 bases; bases outside gene matches: 4. This CDR3 spans 14 amino acids. Germline values: CDR1 GTSNPN, CDR2 SVGIG (reference sequence). This chain's CDR3 is CAWTSGTSTDTQYF. The CDR3 nucleotides read TGTGCCTGGACGAGCGGGACTAGCACAGATACGCAGTATTTT.

The CDR3 loop is CASRRDRVRDSNQPQHF. For the CDR3, the DNA is TGTGCCAGCAGGAGAGACAGGGTTCGTGATAGCAATCAGCCCCAGCATTTT. The chain has TRBV28 and TRBJ1-5; 7 bases align to TRBD1. Germline CDR1 reads MDHEN; CDR2 reads SYDVKM. Trimming cost V 6 bases and J 0 bases; bases outside gene matches: 11. This CDR3 spans 17 amino acids.

CDR3 sequence: CASSRDYTDTQYF. The CDR3 DNA sequence: TGTGCCAGCTCACGGGACTACACAGATACGCAGTATTTT. The V and J genes are TRBV18 and TRBJ2-3; 7 nucleotides line up with TRBD2. J gave up 2 bases and V 4 bases, and 0 bases lay outside the gene matches. The CDR3 spans 13 residues. CDR1 KGHSH and CDR2 LQKENI come from the germline V gene. The full variable domain, completed using reference TRBV18 and TRBJ2-3, is NAGVMQNPRHLVRRRGQEARLRCSPMKGHSHVYWYRQLPEEGLKFMVYLQKENIIDESGMPKERFSAEFPKEGPSILRIQQVVRGDSAAYFCASSRDYTDTQYFGPGTRLTVL.

V usage is TRBV2 and J usage is TRBJ2-3, with D possibly TRBD1 on 5 matching bases. Germline lookup yields CDR1 SNHLY and CDR2 FYNNEI. The CDR3 has 17 residues. The V and J ends lost 5 bases and 0 bases respectively, with 18 bases between them. CDR3 in DNA: TGTGCCAGCAGTTCTCCCTTGACAGCCTTAAGCACAGATACGCAGTATTTT. This codes for CASSSPLTALSTDTQYF. The full variable domain, its missing parts supplied by reference TRBV2 and TRBJ2-3, is EPEVTQTPSHQVTQMGQEVILRCVPISNHLYFYWYRQILGQKVEFLVSFYNNEISEKSEIFDDQFSVERPDGSNFTLKIRSTKLEDSAMYFCASSSPLTALSTDTQYFGPGTRLTVL.

This clone was detected only a few times. The chain joins TRBV3-1 (or the pseudogene TRBV3-2) to TRBJ2-7; D might be TRBD1 (5 bases). The CDR3 loop spans 12 amino acids. Between the trimmed V and J ends, which lost 5 bases and 2 bases, there was a span of 7 bases. CDR1 LGHDT and CDR2 YNNKEL come from the germline V gene (reference sequence). CDR3 protein: CASSGAPYEQYF. CDR3 DNA sequence: TGTGCCAGCAGCGGGGCCCCCTACGAGCAGTACTTC.

The chain is built from TRBV24-1 and TRBJ1-2; 8 bases map to TRBD1. The germline CDR1 and CDR2 sequences are KGHDR and SFDVKD. V shed 3 bases and J 7 bases; nucleotides not matched to a gene: 15. CDR3 length: 17 amino acids. The CDR3 coding sequence is TGTGCCACCAGTGATCACAAGGACAGGGTGTCCTTCGGTGGCTACACCTTC. Encoded protein: CATSDHKDRVSFGGYTF.

The rearrangement links TRBV28 to TRBJ2-5; TRBD1 is a possible D gene (6 bases). CDR3 length: 14 residues. The V gene's germline CDR1 is MDHEN and CDR2 SYDVKM. V was clipped by 0 bases and J by 1 base, with 6 bases between them. The chain's CDR3 is CASSLWGAQETQYF. The DNA for the CDR3 is TGTGCCAGCAGTTTATGGGGGGCCCAAGAGACCCAGTACTTC.

V and J are TRBV7-6 and TRBJ2-7; D call uncertain. Germline CDR1 reads SGHVS; CDR2 reads FNYEAQ. Deletions cut 2 bases from V and 0 bases from J, with 14 bases between. This CDR3 has 16 residues. The CDR3 nucleotides are TGTGCCAGCAGCTTAAATCCAGGCCAGAGCTCCTACGAGCAGTACTTC. Its protein is CASSLNPGQSSYEQYF. Variable domain in full (rest from reference TRBV7-6 and TRBJ2-7): GAGVSQSPRYKVTKRGQDVALRCDPISGHVSLYWYRQALGQGPEFLTYFNYEAQQDKSGLPNDRFSAERPEGSISTLTIQRTEQRDSAMYRCASSLNPGQSSYEQYFGPGTRLTVT.

The chain carries TRBV19 and TRBJ2-6; D is possibly TRBD2 (6 bases). Per the germline V gene, CDR1 is LNHDA and CDR2 is SQIVND (reference sequence). The CDR3 runs 16 residues. Trimming left V 3 bases short and J 0 bases short, with 9 bases between. This CDR3 is CASSMFSGSGANVLTF. The DNA for the CDR3 is TGTGCCAGTAGTATGTTTAGCGGCTCTGGGGCCAACGTCCTGACTTTC.

V gene TRBV2 combines with J gene TRBJ2-1, with TRBD1 as a possible D gene (6 bases). V was shortened by 8 bases and J by 8 bases, with 16 bases between the two germline ends. The CDR3 is 13 amino acids. From germline, CDR1 is SNHLY and CDR2 FYNNEI. The CDR3 bases are TGTGCCAGCGGTCTCAGGGGATGGGATGAGCAGTTCTTC. Its protein is CASGLRGWDEQFF.